The 15 T cell receptor beta chains given below trace back to one sample, sequenced in a study of identical twins. MiXCR was run by TCRdb on the 5' RACE reads, yielding one entry per CDR3 protein. The sample shows roughly 1.6 million distinct CDR3 sequences, under 35% of them seen only once. Sequenced material: cord blood. The receptors derive from a newborn girl in good health.

The V gene is TRBV7-2, the J gene TRBJ1-2; TRBD1 agrees at 9 bases. Germline CDR1 reads SGHTA; CDR2 reads FQGNSA. The CDR3 is made up of 14 amino acids. Trimming cost V 5 bases and J 3 bases; bases outside gene matches: 4. The CDR3 protein is CASSRTGGHYGYTF. The CDR3 DNA reads TGTGCCAGCAGCCGTACAGGGGGCCACTATGGCTACACCTTC.

The V and J genes are TRBV15 and TRBJ1-2; 9 bases agree with TRBD1. The germline V gene encodes CDR1 LNHNV and CDR2 YYDKDF (reference sequence). V trimming: 1 base; J trimming: 4 bases; junction bases outside the gene matches: 10. There are 17 residues in the CDR3. CDR3 DNA sequence: TGTGCCACCAGCAGAGCGACAAAAGGACAGGGGTCCTATGGCTACACCTTC. Its translation is CATSRATKGQGSYGYTF.

Only a few counts were recorded for this clonotype. V gene TRBV6-1 combines with J gene TRBJ2-7; D uncertain. V lost 4 bases and J lost 1, with 14 bases in between. The CDR3 is 15 residues long. In germline, CDR1 is MNHNS, CDR2 SASEGT. CDR3 coding DNA: TGTGCCAGCAGTGTCTCGAGAGACGCTTCCTACGAGCAGTACTTC. Translated, it gives CASSVSRDASYEQYF.

This clonotype was recorded only once. One base away lies a much larger clone, so this may be a sequencing read error. V and J are TRBV4-2 and TRBJ2-3; 8 nucleotides align to TRBD2. Germline CDR1 LGHNA, CDR2 YNFKEQ. The CDR3 covers 15 residues. The CDR3 nucleotides are TGTACCAGCACCGACACTAGCGGCTCAACAGATACGCAGTATTTT. Translation gives CTSTDTSGSTDTQYF.

The CDR3 region is CASRIKAGELFF. CDR3 DNA: TGTGCCAGCAGGATCAAAGCCGGGGAGCTGTTTTTT. The chain is built from TRBV2 and TRBJ2-2; D remains unclear. The CDR3 consists of 12 residues. Per germline, CDR1 SNHLY and CDR2 FYNNEI. The germline V and J ends were trimmed by 6 bases and 6 bases, with 8 bases remaining between them. Drawing the rest from reference TRBV2 and TRBJ2-2, the complete variable domain is EPEVTQTPSHQVTQMGQEVILRCVPISNHLYFYWYRQILGQKVEFLVSFYNNEISEKSEIFDDQFSVERPDGSNFTLKIRSTKLEDSAMYFCASRIKAGELFFGEGSRLTVL.

V usage is TRBV28 and J usage is TRBJ2-1, with 14 bases identical to TRBD2. Germline values: CDR1 MDHEN, CDR2 SYDVKM. The V gene end was trimmed by 5 bases and the J gene end by 9 bases; junction bases not matched to a gene: 9. CDR3 length equals 16 residues. CDR3 sequence: CASSRTGTSGSSEQFF. Written as DNA, the CDR3 is TGTGCCAGCAGTCGAACCGGGACTAGCGGGAGCAGTGAGCAGTTCTTC.

V gene TRBV6-1 combines with J gene TRBJ1-5; tentative D call: TRBD1 (5 bases). The length of the CDR3 is 13 residues. Trimming pared 7 bases from V and 1 base from J, leaving 8 bases between. The V gene's germline CDR1 is MNHNS and CDR2 SASEGT. DNA for the CDR3: TGTGCCAGCAATAGGGGAAGCAATCAGCCCCAGCATTTT. Encoded protein: CASNRGSNQPQHF.

This clonotype was counted many times. An end of the junction does not agree with germline; a read error may underlie this. V is TRBV12-3 or TRBV12-4 and J is TRBJ2-1, with D maybe TRBD1 (6 bases). The CDR3 has 13 amino acids. CDR3: CASSFRGYNEQFF. CDR3 bases: TGCGCCAGCAGCTTCAGGGGCTACAATGAGCAGTTCTTC.

The chain combines TRBV3-1 with TRBJ2-7; D may correspond to TRBD1 or TRBD2 (5 bases each). CDR3 length: 14 amino acids. Deletions cut 4 bases from V and 10 bases from J, with 20 bases between. Germline-derived CDR1 and CDR2 are LGHDT and YNNKEL (reference sequence). CDR3 in DNA: TGTGCCAGCAGCCCGCTATCCGGGGCAGGGATCCAGTACTTC. Its protein product is CASSPLSGAGIQYF.

The chain recombines TRBV4-2 with TRBJ2-1, with 9 bases identical to TRBD2. The germline CDR1 and CDR2 sequences are LGHNA and YNFKEQ. V trimming: 0 bases; J trimming: 4 bases; junction bases outside the gene matches: 10. This CDR3 region has 18 residues. The CDR3, as DNA: TGTGCCAGCAGCCAAGATAGGCCTGGCGGGGGGGGTTACAATGAGCAGTTCTTC. This codes for CASSQDRPGGGGYNEQFF.

This clonotype occurred once. The chain recombines TRBV5-1 with TRBJ2-7, with 7 bases identical to TRBD2. Losses at the gene ends were 5 bases for V and 3 bases for J; bases not matched to a gene: 8. From germline, CDR1 is SGHRS and CDR2 YFSETQ. This CDR3 comprises 14 residues. The CDR3 protein is CASRTGLVDYEQYF. For the CDR3, the DNA is TGCGCCAGCAGAACAGGACTAGTTGACTACGAGCAGTACTTC.

The genes are TRBV20-1 and TRBJ2-1; 11 positions match TRBD2. The germline V gene encodes CDR1 DFQATT and CDR2 SNEGSKA (reference sequence). Trimming removed 5 bases from V and 10 bases from J; junction bases left unmatched: 10. The CDR3 totals 14 residues. The CDR3 DNA reads TGCAGTGCTCCCCTAGCGGGGGGCCGAAGGGAGCAGTTCTTC. It encodes CSAPLAGGRREQFF.

This clonotype was recorded a few times. The chain is built from TRBV5-1 and TRBJ1-4, with D perhaps TRBD1 (6 bases). The CDR3 runs 16 residues. Germline loops: CDR1 SGHRS, CDR2 YFSETQ. The ends were cut back, 3 bases at V and 4 bases at J, with 16 bases in the middle. The chain's CDR3 is CASSSSTGRGNEKLFF. The DNA of the CDR3 is TGCGCCAGCAGCTCATCTACAGGGAGGGGTAATGAAAAACTGTTTTTT.

This sequence joins TRBV7-2 and TRBJ1-5; 8 bases line up with TRBD1. The CDR3 totals 16 residues. CDR1 SGHTA and CDR2 FQGNSA come from the germline V gene. The V and J ends lost 4 bases and 4 bases, in that order; junction bases with no gene match: 9. CDR3 bases: TGTGCCAGCAGCTCTGGACAGGGTGAGAGGAATCAGCCCCAGCATTTT. It yields the protein CASSSGQGERNQPQHF.

This clonotype is a singleton in its sample. The chain employs TRBV5-5 and TRBJ1-3, with unresolved D. Germline CDR1 SGHKS, CDR2 YYEKEE (reference sequence). Trimming stripped 2 bases from V and 5 bases from J, with 14 bases between. The CDR3 runs 15 residues. Written as DNA, the CDR3 is TGTGCCAGCAGCTTACCGTGGCAGACAAGAAACACCATATATTTT. Encoded protein: CASSLPWQTRNTIYF.